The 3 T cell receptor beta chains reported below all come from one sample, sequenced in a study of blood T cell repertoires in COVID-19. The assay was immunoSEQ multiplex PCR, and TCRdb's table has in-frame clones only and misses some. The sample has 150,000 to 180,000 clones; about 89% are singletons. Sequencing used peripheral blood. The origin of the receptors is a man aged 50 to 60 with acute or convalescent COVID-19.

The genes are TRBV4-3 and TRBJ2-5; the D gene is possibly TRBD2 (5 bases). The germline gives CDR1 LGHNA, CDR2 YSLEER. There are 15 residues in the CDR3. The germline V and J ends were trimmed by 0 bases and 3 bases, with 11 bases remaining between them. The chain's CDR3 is CASSQDRTYEETQYF. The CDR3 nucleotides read TGCGCCAGCAGCCAAGATCGGACTTACGAAGAGACCCAGTACTTC.

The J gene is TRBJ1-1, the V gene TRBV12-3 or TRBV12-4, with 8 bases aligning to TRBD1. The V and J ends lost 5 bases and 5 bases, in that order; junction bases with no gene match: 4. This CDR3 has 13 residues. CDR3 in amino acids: CASSTGGRTEAFF. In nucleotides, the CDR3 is TGTGCCAGCAGTACAGGGGGTAGGACTGAAGCTTTCTTT.

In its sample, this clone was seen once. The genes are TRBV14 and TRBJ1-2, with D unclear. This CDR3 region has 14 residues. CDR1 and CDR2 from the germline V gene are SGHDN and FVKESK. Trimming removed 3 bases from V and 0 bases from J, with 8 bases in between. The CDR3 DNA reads TGTGCCAGCAGCCACGTCGGTTCTAACTATGGCTACACCTTC. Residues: CASSHVGSNYGYTF.